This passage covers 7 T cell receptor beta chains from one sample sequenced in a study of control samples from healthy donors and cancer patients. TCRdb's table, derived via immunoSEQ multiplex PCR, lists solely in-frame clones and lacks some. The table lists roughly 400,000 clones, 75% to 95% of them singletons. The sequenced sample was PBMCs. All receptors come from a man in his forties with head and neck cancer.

CDR3 sequence reads: CASSSSTGEDEKLFF. CDR3 sequence (DNA): TGCGCCAGCAGCTCTTCGACAGGCGAGGATGAAAAACTGTTTTTT. The rearrangement uses TRBV5-1 and TRBJ1-4, with D tentatively TRBD1 (6 bases). From germline, CDR1 is SGHRS and CDR2 YFSETQ. Trimming left V 3 bases short and J 6 bases short, with 15 bases between. The CDR3 spans 15 residues.

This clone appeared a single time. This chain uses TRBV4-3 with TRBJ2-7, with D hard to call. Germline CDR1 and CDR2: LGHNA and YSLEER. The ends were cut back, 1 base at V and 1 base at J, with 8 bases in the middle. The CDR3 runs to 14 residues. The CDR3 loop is CASSQGRISYEQYF. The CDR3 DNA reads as TGCGCCAGCAGCCAAGGACGGATTTCCTACGAGCAGTACTTC.

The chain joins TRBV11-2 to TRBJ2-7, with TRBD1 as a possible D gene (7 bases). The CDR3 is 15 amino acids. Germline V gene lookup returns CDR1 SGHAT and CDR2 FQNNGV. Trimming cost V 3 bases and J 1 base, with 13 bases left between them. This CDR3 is CASSLGGDSSYEQYF. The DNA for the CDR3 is TGTGCCAGCAGCTTGGGCGGGGACAGTTCCTACGAGCAGTACTTC.

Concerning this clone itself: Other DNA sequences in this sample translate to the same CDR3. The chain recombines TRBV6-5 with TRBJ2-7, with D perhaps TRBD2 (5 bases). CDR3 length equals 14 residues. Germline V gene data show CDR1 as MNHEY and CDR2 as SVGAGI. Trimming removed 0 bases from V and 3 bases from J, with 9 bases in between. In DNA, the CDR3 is TGTGCCAGCAGTTACTCGAACGGAGGCTACGAGCAGTACTTC. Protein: CASSYSNGGYEQYF.

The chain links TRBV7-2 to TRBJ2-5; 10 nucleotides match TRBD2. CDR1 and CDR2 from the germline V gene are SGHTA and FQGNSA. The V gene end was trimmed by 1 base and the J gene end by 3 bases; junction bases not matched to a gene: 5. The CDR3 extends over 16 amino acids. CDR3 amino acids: CASSLVRLAGEETQYF. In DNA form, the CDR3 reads TGTGCCAGCAGCTTAGTTAGGCTAGCGGGGGAAGAGACCCAGTACTTC. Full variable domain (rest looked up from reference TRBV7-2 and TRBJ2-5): GAGVSQSPSNKVTEKGKDVELRCDPISGHTALYWYRQSLGQGLEFLIYFQGNSAPDKSGLPSDRFSAERTGGSVSTLTIQRTQQEDSAVYLCASSLVRLAGEETQYFGPGTRLLVL.

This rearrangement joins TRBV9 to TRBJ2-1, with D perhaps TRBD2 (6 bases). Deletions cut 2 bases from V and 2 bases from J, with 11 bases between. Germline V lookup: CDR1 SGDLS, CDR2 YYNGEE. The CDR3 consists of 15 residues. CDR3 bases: TGTGCCAGCAGCGTGGGGGGAGAGCCCTACAATGAGCAGTTCTTC. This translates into CASSVGGEPYNEQFF.

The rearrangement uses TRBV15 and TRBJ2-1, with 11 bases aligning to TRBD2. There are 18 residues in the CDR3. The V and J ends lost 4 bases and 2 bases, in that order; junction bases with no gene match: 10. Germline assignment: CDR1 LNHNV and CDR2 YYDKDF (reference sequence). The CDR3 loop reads CATSIDTSGGVTYNEQFF. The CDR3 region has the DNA TGTGCCACCAGCATCGACACTAGCGGGGGTGTCACCTACAATGAGCAGTTCTTC.